This T cell receptor (beta chain) comes out of a study of T cell repertoires in cytomegalovirus infection. At the level of the study: Researchers turned to recently identified HLA-C-restricted CMV epitopes as well as well-studied HLA-B-restricted ones.

Study-level findings and limits: Accumulated public TCR beta family frequency recognized individuals carrying CMV together with the relevant HLA. CMV-specific TCR beta clonotypes restricted by HLA-C were the ones dominating the ex vivo response.

Comment on this clonotype: What it recognizes is unknown.

TCRdb processed the reads anew with MiXCR; each CDR3 protein has one entry. This table has around 570,000 distinct CDR3 sequences, about 39% appearing once. The TCR was taken from a human donor in good health (CMV status not recorded). Some clones in this sample may be carry-over from other donors' samples. The material sequenced was cultured PBMCs, taken from culture after CMV antigen stimulation.

CDR3 in DNA: TGTGCCAGCAGCTACCCCACCTGGGGGGGCGAGCAGTACTTC. It yields the protein CASSYPTWGGEQYF. The genes are TRBV7-2 and TRBJ2-7; 7 bases match TRBD2. The CDR3 runs to 14 residues. CDR1 is SGHTA and CDR2 is FQGNSA in the germline V gene. V shed 4 bases and J 6 bases; nucleotides not matched to a gene: 9.